At least ten counts were recorded for the clone carrying this T cell receptor (beta chain). TCRdb analysed the 5' RACE reads with MiXCR anew, one entry per CDR3 protein. The sample includes about 50,000 distinct CDR3 sequences, roughly a tenth seen only once; the top ten take approximately 4.9%. The CDR3 loop spans 16 amino acids. Between the trimmed V and J ends, which lost 3 bases and 2 bases, there was a span of 14 bases. The V gene's germline CDR1 is SGHVS and CDR2 FQNEAQ. The data are from a study of early T cells in non-severe SARS-CoV-2 infection. At the level of the study: RNA in bulk from unsorted whole blood was sequenced, and chains were unpaired.

Sequenced material: whole blood, taken at baseline. V and J are TRBV7-8 and TRBJ1-3; D is possibly TRBD1 (6 bases). The receptor was derived from an adult who was a healthcare worker with PCR-confirmed SARS-CoV-2 infection or an uninfected control (not recorded which). CDR3 in amino acids: CASSFSSSGAGNTIYF. The CDR3 DNA follows: TGTGCCAGCAGCTTCTCCTCGTCAGGGGCTGGAAACACCATATATTTT.